This TCR beta chain is from a study of cytomegalovirus exposure and HLA in healthy donors. The V end lost 11 bases, the J end lost 0 bases, and 10 bases lay between the germline ends. This CDR3 comprises 12 residues. Germline loops: CDR1 LNHDA, CDR2 SQIVND (reference sequence). Findings of the study overall: Prior analysis indicated that the majority of TCR beta V segments exhibited productivity approximately 90% or approximately 30% of the time. Presence/absence analyses assumed roughly uniform sequencing depth across donors, which may not hold.

PCR used 60 Vbeta primers and 13 Jbeta primers. Clones were sequenced by immunoSEQ multiplex PCR, and TCRdb holds only the in-frame ones, with some missing. Among roughly 200,000 clones listed, around 78% were seen once. This clone has more than one count but fewer than ten. Its target is not known. The gene calls are TRBV19 and TRBJ1-2; D might be TRBD1 (6 bases). Sequenced input: PBMCs. The sequence came from a man aged 30 to 39 in good health and CMV-seronegative. CDR3 amino acids: CASRDTNYGYTF. CDR3 nucleotides: TGTGCCTCCAGGGACACTAACTATGGCTACACCTTC.